The clone carrying this TCR beta chain showed up just once. This table comes from immunoSEQ multiplex PCR, and its TCRdb copy is limited to in-frame clones, with some not included. The sample lists tens of thousands of clones; approximately 82% were seen once. These data are taken from a study of neoadjuvant anti-PD-1 for oral cavity cancer. The germline gives CDR1 SGHRS, CDR2 YFSETQ. The V end was cut by 5 bases, the J end by 2 bases, with 14 bases between. The CDR3 runs to 14 residues. The chain employs TRBV5-1 and TRBJ2-7; no definite D call. Sequenced material: PBMCs, taken before nivolumab (anti-PD-1) treatment. This receptor was identified in a person between 40 and 79 years old with oral cavity squamous cell carcinoma. CDR3 in amino acids: CASRRERGTYEQYF. In DNA form, the CDR3 reads TGCGCCAGCAGGCGAGAGCGCGGCACCTACGAGCAGTACTTC.